The clone carrying this T cell receptor (beta chain) was counted ten times or more. The antigen remains undetermined. This record comes from a study of T cells in Graves' hyperthyroidism and ophthalmopathy. Study as a whole: The authors collected peripheral blood at initial diagnosis, before any treatment.

Researchers amplified the TCR beta CDR3 regions from RNA transcripts. Researchers ran a first-round RT-PCR on the TCR CDR3 using the HTBI primer set. Each CDR3 protein is one row after TCRdb ran MiXCR on the multiplex PCR reads. The sample holds under 350,000 distinct CDR3 sequences, over 15% seen once. The CDR3 is 15 amino acids. CDR1 is SGHAT, CDR2 FQNNGV, per germline. V lost 4 bases and J lost 6, with 15 bases in between. Broader study findings: Using 13 V-J features, a model discriminated ophthalmopathy from stable hyperthyroidism.

Material for sequencing was blood. This clonotype was sampled from a woman aged 55 to 70 with Graves' ophthalmopathy. This chain joins TRBV11-2 and TRBJ1-4; D may be TRBD1 (5 bases). CDR3 in amino acids: CASSSPGRLYEKLFF. The CDR3 DNA reads TGTGCCAGCAGCTCCCCGGGACGGCTCTATGAAAAACTGTTTTTT. The whole variable domain, remainder taken from reference TRBV11-2 and TRBJ1-4, is EAGVAQSPRYKIIEKRQSVAFWCNPISGHATLYWYQQILGQGPKLLIQFQNNGVVDDSQLPKDRFSAERLKGVDSTLKIQPAKLEDSAVYLCASSSPGRLYEKLFFGSGTQLSVL.